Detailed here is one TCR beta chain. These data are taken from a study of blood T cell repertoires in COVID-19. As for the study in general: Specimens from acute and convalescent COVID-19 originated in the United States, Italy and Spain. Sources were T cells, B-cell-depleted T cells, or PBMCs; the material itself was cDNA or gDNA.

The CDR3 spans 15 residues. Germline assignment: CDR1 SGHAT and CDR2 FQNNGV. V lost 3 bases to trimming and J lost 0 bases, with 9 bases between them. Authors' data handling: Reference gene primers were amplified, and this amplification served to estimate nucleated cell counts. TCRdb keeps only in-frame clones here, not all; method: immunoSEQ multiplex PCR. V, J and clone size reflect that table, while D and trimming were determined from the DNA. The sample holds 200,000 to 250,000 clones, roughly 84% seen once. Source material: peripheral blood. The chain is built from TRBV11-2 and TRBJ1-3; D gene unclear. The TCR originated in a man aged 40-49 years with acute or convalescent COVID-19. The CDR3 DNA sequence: TGTGCCAGCAGCTTCTCGGGGATCTCTGGAAACACCATATATTTT. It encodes CASSFSGISGNTIYF.